This T cell receptor (beta chain) is drawn from a study of blood T cell repertoires in COVID-19. Overall study: Some COVID-19 samples were acute and others convalescent; all came from the United States, Italy and Spain. From T cells, B-cell-depleted T cells, or PBMCs came the material, which was cDNA or gDNA.

The CDR3 has 17 residues. Per germline, CDR1 MNHEY and CDR2 SMNVEV (reference sequence). The V gene lost 3 bases and the J gene lost 0 bases, with 17 bases spanning the gap. In the original processing: How many nucleated cells were present was estimated from reference gene primer amplification. Using immunoSEQ multiplex PCR, the repertoire was profiled, and TCRdb retains in-frame clones only, with some absent. That table furnishes V, J and clone size, whereas the DNA furnished D and trimming. The sample consists of over 250,000 clones, roughly nine tenths of them appearing once. The specimen sequenced was peripheral blood. The V gene is TRBV27, the J gene TRBJ1-1; possible D gene TRBD1, 6 bases. The origin of this receptor is a woman under 40 with COVID-19, enrolled during active disease. This CDR3 reads CASSFRPQGHLNTEAFF. CDR3 DNA: TGTGCCAGCAGTTTTCGTCCACAGGGCCATTTGAACACTGAAGCTTTCTTT.